These T cell receptor beta chains were read from a single sample in a study of blood T cell repertoires in COVID-19. Assay used: immunoSEQ multiplex PCR; TCRdb lists only in-frame clones, some missing. The repertoire includes 350,000 to 400,000 clones, approximately 93% of them detected once, and around 0.94% sits in the top ten. Sequencing was performed on PBMCs or T cells enriched from blood (not recorded which). The receptors originated from a woman aged 40 to 49 who had been exposed to COVID-19. CDR3s include the opening cysteine and the closing phenylalanine or tryptophan. D genes are given only for firm matches. Size is omitted from some rows. Given values are once, few, many or a class for expanded clones.

TRBJ1-4	15	TRBV3-1/TRBV3-2	-	TRBD1	TGTGCCAGCAGGTCTACAGGGGTTACTAATGAAAAACTGTTTTTT	CASRSTGVTNEKLFF
TRBJ2-7	14	TRBV30	-	TRBD1	TGTGCCTGGAATGCCCAGGGGGTTATCGGCGGGCAGTACTTC	CAWNAQGVIGGQYF
TRBJ2-7	13	TRBV15	-	TRBD1	TGTGCCACCAGCTCGGGGACAGCGGAAGAGCAGTACTTC	CATSSGTAEEQYF
TRBJ2-1	14	TRBV7-2	-	-	TGTGCCAGCAGCTTAGTAGTCCAGGGCGGTGAGCAGTTCTTC	CASSLVVQGGEQFF
TRBJ1-2	15	TRBV7-9	-	TRBD1	TGTGCCAGCAGCTCCGGGACAGGGGCAAACTATGGCTACACCTTC	CASSSGTGANYGYTF
TRBJ2-2	16	TRBV7-9	-	TRBD2	TGTGCCAGCAGCTCTGGACTAGCGGGGAACACCGGGGAGCTGTTTTTT	CASSSGLAGNTGELFF
TRBJ1-3	11	TRBV12-3/TRBV12-4	-	-	TGTGCCAGCAGCCTTGGCAACACCATATATTTT	CASSLGNTIYF
TRBJ2-1	14	TRBV15	-	-	TGTGCCACCAGCAGAGATCTAGCAGTCAATGAGCAGTTCTTC	CATSRDLAVNEQFF
TRBJ2-3	16	TRBV15	once	TRBD2	TGTGCCACCAGCAGAGTTCTAGCGGGAAAGGCAGATACGCAGTATTTT	CATSRVLAGKADTQYF
TRBJ1-2	16	TRBV19	-	TRBD1	TGTGCCAGTAGTGCTTCCCCAGGGGGCGGCCACTATGGCTACACCTTC	CASSASPGGGHYGYTF
TRBJ2-2	16	TRBV9	-	-	TGTGCCAGCAGCCCTCCCGGGACTGCGAACACCGGGGAGCTGTTTTTT	CASSPPGTANTGELFF
TRBJ2-1	16	TRBV24-1	-	TRBD2	TGTGCCACCAGTGATACTCGGGGGGGTCCAGGTAATGAGCAGTTCTTC	CATSDTRGGPGNEQFF
TRBJ2-7	13	TRBV5-1	-	-	TGCGCCAGCAGCTTATCCAGGGCAAACGAGCAGTACTTC	CASSLSRANEQYF
TRBJ1-5	15	TRBV6-1	-	TRBD1	TGTGCCAGCAGTAGAGGACAGGGGGGCGAACAGCCCCAGCATTTT	CASSRGQGGEQPQHF
TRBJ1-4	15	TRBV6-5	-	-	TGTGCCAGCAGTTACTCTGGGGAGGGTAATGAAAAACTGTTTTTT	CASSYSGEGNEKLFF
TRBJ1-2	15	TRBV3-1/TRBV3-2	few	TRBD1	TGTGCCAGCAGCCAAGGACAGGGGGCTAACTATGGCTACACCTTC	CASSQGQGANYGYTF
TRBJ1-2	13	TRBV12-3/TRBV12-4	-	-	TGTGCCAGCAGTTTTGGCGGGGGAGGAGGCTACACCTTC	CASSFGGGGGYTF
TRBJ1-2	14	TRBV5-6	-	TRBD1	TGTGCCAGCAGCTTGAGGGGGCCGACCTATGGCTACACCTTC	CASSLRGPTYGYTF
TRBJ1-4	15	TRBV4-1	-	TRBD1	TGCGCCAGCAGCTACACTGACAGGGCGAATGAAAAACTGTTTTTT	CASSYTDRANEKLFF
TRBJ1-4	10	TRBV20-1	few	-	TGCAGTGTTGGTCAGGAAAAACTGTTTTTT	CSVGQEKLFF
TRBJ2-1	17	TRBV7-2	-	TRBD2	TGTGCCAGCAGTCGCAAGACTAGCGGGGTTTCCTACAATGAGCAGTTCTTC	CASSRKTSGVSYNEQFF
TRBJ1-2	13	TRBV28	-	TRBD1	TGTGCCAGCAGGACAGGGATGAACTATGGCTACACCTTC	CASRTGMNYGYTF
TRBJ1-2	15	TRBV19	once	TRBD1	TGTGCCAGTAGTCCAACGGACAGGGTTGGCTATGGCTACACCTTC	CASSPTDRVGYGYTF
TRBJ2-7	16	TRBV21-1	-	-	TGTGCCAGCAGCAAGGGACTAGCGGGGGTATCCTACGAGCAGTACTTC	CASSKGLAGVSYEQYF
TRBJ1-4	15	TRBV24-1	-	-	TGTGCCACCCAGCACGGGGGGGGGCGAGGTGAAAAACTGTTTTTT	CATQHGGGRGEKLFF